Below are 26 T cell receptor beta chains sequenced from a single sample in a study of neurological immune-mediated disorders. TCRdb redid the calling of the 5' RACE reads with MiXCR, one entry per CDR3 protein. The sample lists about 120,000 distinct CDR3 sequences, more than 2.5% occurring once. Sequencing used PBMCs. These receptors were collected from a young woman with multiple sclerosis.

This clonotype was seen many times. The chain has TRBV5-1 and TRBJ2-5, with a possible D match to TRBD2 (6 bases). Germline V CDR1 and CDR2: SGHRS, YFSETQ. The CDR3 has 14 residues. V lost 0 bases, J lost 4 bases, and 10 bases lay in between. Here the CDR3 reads CASSLVGSGETQYF. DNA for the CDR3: TGCGCCAGCAGCTTGGTTGGTAGCGGAGAGACCCAGTACTTC.

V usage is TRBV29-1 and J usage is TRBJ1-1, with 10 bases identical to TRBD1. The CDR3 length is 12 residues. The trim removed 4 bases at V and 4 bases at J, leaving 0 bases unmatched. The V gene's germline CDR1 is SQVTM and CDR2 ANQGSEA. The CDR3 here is CSVGTGGTEAFF. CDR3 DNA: TGCAGCGTTGGGACAGGGGGCACTGAAGCTTTCTTT.

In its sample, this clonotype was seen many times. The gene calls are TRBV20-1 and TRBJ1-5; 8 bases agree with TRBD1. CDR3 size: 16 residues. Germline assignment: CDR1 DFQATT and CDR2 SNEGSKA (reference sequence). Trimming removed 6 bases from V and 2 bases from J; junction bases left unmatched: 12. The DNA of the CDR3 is TGCAGTGCCCTCTCGGACAGGGCGGTGGGCAATCAGCCCCAGCATTTT. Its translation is CSALSDRAVGNQPQHF.

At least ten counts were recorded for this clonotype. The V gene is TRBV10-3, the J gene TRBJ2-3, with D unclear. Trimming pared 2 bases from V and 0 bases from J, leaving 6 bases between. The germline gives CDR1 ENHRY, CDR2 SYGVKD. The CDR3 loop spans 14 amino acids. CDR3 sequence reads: CAISEGGSTDTQYF. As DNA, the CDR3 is TGTGCCATCAGTGAGGGTGGGAGCACAGATACGCAGTATTTT.

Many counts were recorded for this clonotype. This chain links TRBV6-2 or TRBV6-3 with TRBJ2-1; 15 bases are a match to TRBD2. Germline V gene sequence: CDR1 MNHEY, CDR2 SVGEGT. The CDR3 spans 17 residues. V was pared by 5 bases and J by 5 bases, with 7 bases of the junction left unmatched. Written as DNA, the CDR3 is TGTGCCAGCAGTCGGACTAGCGGGGGGGTAATTGACAATGAGCAGTTCTTC. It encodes CASSRTSGGVIDNEQFF.

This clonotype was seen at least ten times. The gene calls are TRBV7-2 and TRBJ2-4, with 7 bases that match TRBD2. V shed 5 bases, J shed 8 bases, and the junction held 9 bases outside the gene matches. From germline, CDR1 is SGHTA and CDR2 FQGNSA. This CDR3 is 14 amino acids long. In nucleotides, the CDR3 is TGTGCCAGCAGCCCTAGGACTAGGGCAGACATTCAGTACTTC. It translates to CASSPRTRADIQYF.

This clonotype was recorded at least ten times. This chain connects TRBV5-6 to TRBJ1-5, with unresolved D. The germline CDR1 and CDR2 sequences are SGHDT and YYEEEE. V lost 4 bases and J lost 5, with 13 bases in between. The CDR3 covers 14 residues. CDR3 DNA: TGTGCCAGCAGCCTCGGGTTCTTAGATCAGCCCCAGCATTTT. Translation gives CASSLGFLDQPQHF.

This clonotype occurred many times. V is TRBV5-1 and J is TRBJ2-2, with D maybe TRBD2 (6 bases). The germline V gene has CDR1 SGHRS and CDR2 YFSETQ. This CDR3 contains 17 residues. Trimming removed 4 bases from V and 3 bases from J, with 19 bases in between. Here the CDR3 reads CASSKGPTRADTGELFF. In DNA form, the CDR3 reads TGCGCCAGCAGCAAAGGACCGACTAGGGCCGACACCGGGGAGCTGTTTTTT.

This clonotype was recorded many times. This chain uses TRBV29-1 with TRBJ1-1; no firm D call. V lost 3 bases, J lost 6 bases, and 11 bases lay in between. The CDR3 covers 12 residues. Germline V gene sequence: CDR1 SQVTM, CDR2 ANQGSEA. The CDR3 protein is CSVDFGIPEAFF. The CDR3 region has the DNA TGCAGCGTTGATTTTGGGATTCCTGAAGCTTTCTTT. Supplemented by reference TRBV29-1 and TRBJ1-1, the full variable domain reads SAVISQKPSRDICQRGTSLTIQCQVDSQVTMMFWYRQQPGQSLTLIATANQGSEATYESGFVIDKFPISRPNLTFSTLTVSNMSPEDSSIYLCSVDFGIPEAFFGQGTRLTVV.

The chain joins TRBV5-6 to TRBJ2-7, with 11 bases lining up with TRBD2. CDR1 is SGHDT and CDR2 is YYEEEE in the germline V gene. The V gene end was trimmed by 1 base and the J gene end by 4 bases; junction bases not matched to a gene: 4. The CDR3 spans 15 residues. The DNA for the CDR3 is TGTGCCAGCAGCTTGCATCTAGCGGGAGGTTACGAGCAGTACTTC. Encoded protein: CASSLHLAGGYEQYF.

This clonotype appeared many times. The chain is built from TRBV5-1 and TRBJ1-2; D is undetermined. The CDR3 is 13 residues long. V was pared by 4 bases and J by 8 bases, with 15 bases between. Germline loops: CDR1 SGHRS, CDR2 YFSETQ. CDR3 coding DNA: TGCGCCAGCAGCCCTCGGGGTTTCGACGGCTACACCTTC. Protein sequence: CASSPRGFDGYTF.

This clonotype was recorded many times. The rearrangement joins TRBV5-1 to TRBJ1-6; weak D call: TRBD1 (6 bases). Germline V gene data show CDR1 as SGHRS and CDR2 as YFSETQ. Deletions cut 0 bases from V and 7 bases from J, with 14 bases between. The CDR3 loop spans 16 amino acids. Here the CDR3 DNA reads TGCGCCAGCAGCTTGGAAGGGACAAACCCCAATTCACCCCTCCACTTT. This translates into CASSLEGTNPNSPLHF. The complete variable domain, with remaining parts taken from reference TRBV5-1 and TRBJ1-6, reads KAGVTQTPRYLIKTRGQQVTLSCSPISGHRSVSWYQQTPGQGLQFLFEYFSETQRNKGNFPGRFSGRQFSNSRSEMNVSTLELGDSALYLCASSLEGTNPNSPLHFGNGTRLTVT.

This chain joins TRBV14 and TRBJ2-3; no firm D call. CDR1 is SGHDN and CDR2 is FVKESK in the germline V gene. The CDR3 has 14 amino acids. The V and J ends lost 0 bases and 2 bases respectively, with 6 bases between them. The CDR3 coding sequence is TGTGCCAGCAGCCAAGAATGTGTCACAGATACGCAGTATTTT. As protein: CASSQECVTDTQYF.

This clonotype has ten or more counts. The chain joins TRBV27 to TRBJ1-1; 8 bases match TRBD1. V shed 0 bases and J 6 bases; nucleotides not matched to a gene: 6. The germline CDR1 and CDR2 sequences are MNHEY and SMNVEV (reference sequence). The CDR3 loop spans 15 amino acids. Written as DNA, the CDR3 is TGTGCCAGCAGTTTATCGACAGGGGAGGTCCCTGAAGCTTTCTTT. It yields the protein CASSLSTGEVPEAFF.

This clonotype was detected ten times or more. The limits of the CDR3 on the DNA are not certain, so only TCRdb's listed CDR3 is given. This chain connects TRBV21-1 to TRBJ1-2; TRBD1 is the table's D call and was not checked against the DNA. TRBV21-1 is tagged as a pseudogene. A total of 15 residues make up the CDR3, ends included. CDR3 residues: CASSKFGQGAYGYTF.

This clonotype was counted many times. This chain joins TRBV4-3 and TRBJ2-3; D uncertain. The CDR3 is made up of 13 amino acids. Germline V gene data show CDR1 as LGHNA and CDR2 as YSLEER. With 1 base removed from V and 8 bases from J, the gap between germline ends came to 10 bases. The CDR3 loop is CASSQVPRGTQYF. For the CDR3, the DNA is TGCGCCAGCAGCCAAGTTCCCCGAGGTACGCAGTATTTT.

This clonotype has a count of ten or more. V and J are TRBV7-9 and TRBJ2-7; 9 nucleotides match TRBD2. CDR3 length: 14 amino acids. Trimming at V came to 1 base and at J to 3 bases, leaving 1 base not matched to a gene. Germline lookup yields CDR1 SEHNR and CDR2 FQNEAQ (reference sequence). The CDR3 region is CASSLGAGGYEQYF. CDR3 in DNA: TGTGCCAGCAGCTTAGGAGCGGGGGGCTACGAGCAGTACTTC.

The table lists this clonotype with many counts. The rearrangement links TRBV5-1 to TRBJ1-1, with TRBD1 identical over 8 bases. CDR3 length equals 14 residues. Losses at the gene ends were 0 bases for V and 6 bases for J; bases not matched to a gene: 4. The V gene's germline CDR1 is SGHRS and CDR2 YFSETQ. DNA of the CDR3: TGCGCCAGCAGCTTGGCACAGGGGGTAGCTGAAGCTTTCTTT. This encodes CASSLAQGVAEAFF.

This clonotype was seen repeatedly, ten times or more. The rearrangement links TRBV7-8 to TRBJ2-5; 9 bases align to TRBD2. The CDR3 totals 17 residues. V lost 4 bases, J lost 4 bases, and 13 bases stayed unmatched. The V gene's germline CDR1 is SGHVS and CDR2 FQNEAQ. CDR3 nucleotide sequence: TGTGCCAGCAGCTCCCCGCAAGCGGGGGGCCGGGGAGAGACCCAGTACTTC. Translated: CASSSPQAGGRGETQYF.

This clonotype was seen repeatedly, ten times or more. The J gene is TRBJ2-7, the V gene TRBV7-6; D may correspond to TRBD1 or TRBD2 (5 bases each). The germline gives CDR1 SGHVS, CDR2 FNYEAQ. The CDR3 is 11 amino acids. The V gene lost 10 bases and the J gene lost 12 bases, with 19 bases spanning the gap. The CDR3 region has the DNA TGTGCCAACCTGGGACCTCGAGCTTCGTACTTC. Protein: CANLGPRASYF.

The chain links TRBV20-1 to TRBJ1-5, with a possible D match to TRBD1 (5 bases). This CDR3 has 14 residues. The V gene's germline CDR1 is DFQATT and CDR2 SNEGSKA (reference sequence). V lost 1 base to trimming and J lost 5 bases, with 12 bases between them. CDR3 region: CSARGLGAHQPQHF. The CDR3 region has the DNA TGCAGTGCTAGAGGTCTAGGGGCCCATCAGCCCCAGCATTTT.

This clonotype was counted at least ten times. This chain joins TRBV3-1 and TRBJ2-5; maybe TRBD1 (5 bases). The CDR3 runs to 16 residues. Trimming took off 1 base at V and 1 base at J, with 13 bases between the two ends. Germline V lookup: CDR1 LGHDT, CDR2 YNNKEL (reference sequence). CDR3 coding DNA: TGTGCCAGCAGCCAAGGTTCAGGGTATGGCCAAGAGACCCAGTACTTC. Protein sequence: CASSQGSGYGQETQYF.

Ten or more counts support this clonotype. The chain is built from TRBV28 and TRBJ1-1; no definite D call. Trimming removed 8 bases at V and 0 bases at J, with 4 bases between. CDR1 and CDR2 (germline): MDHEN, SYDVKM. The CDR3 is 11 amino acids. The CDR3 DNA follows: TGTGCCAGCTGGGTGAACACTGAAGCTTTCTTT. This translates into CASWVNTEAFF.

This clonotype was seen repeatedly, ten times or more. CDR3 residues: CAIDSSREYEQYF. CDR3 coding DNA: TGTGCCATCGACTCCTCTAGGGAATACGAGCAGTACTTC. This rearrangement joins TRBV7-9 to TRBJ2-7, with D uncertain. CDR1 and CDR2 (germline): SEHNR, FQNEAQ (reference sequence). This CDR3 is 13 amino acids long. The V end was cut by 10 bases, the J end by 4 bases, with 17 bases between.

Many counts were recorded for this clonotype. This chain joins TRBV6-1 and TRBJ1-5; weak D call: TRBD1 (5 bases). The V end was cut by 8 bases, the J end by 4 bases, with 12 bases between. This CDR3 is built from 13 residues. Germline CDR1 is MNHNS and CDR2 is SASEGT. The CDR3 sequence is CASFPGDNQPQHF. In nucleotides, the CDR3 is TGTGCCAGCTTCCCGGGGGATAATCAGCCCCAGCATTTT.

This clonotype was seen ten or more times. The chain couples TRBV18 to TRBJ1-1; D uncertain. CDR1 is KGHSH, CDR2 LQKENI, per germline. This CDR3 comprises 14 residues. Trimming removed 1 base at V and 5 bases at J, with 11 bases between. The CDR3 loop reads CASSPRIRETEAFF. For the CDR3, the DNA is TGTGCCAGCTCACCACGGATTAGAGAAACTGAAGCTTTCTTT.